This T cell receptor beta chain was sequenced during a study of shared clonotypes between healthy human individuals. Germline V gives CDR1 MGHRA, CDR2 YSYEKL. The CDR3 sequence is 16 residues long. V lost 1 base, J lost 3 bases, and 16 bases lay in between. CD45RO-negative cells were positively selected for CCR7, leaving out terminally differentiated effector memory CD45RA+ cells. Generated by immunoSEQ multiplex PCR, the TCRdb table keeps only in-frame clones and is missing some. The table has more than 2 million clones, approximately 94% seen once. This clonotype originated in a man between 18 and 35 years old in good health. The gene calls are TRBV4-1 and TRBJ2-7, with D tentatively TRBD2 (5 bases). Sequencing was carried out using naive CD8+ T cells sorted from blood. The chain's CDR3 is CASSQGLIASNYEQYF. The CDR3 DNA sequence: TGCGCCAGCAGCCAAGGCCTGATAGCGAGCAACTACGAGCAGTACTTC.